One sample yielded the 7 T cell receptor beta chains listed below, sequenced in a study of CD4+ T cells in melanoma. The repertoire was sequenced with immunoSEQ multiplex PCR; TCRdb's copy has only in-frame clones and lacks some. The data contain about 20,000 clones, under 90% of them singletons. Sequenced material: cells from a culture (not recorded whether cultured in vitro). The source of these receptors is a human donor with melanoma.

This clone was observed once. The CDR3 loop is CASSLGQGIGGYTF. The DNA of the CDR3 is TGTGCCAGCAGCTTGGGACAGGGGATAGGTGGCTACACCTTC. The gene calls are TRBV7-3 and TRBJ1-2; 10 nucleotides match TRBD1. V shed 3 bases and J 7 bases; nucleotides not matched to a gene: 5. This CDR3 spans 14 amino acids. The germline V gene encodes CDR1 SGHTA and CDR2 FQGTGA.

V is TRBV25-1 and J is TRBJ2-7, with TRBD1 identical over 7 bases. The CDR3 has 15 amino acids. The germline V gene has CDR1 MGHDK and CDR2 SYGVNS. V gave up 5 bases and J gave up 3 bases; unmatched junction bases: 10. The CDR3 bases are TGTGCCAGCAGTCCATCTAACAGGGGCCTCTACGAGCAGTACTTC. It codes for CASSPSNRGLYEQYF.

The genes are TRBV19 and TRBJ2-6, with a weak D call TRBD1 (5 bases). Trimming left V 3 bases short and J 0 bases short, with 9 bases between. Germline CDR1 and CDR2: LNHDA and SQIVND (reference sequence). This CDR3 spans 16 amino acids. The CDR3: CASSIARASGANVLTF. The CDR3 DNA sequence: TGTGCCAGTAGTATTGCCAGGGCCTCTGGGGCCAACGTCCTGACTTTC.

V gene TRBV10-2 combines with J gene TRBJ1-6; TRBD1 matches 7 bases. The V gene's germline CDR1 is WSHSY and CDR2 SAAADI. J gave up 8 bases and V 3 bases, and 7 bases lay outside the gene matches. The CDR3 is 15 amino acids. The CDR3 region is CASSEGGPLYSPLHF. The CDR3 DNA sequence: TGCGCCAGCAGTGAAGGGGGCCCCTTATATTCACCCCTCCACTTT.

CDR3 protein: CASSVESGGTYGYTF. The CDR3 nucleotides read TGTGCCAGCAGCGTAGAATCAGGGGGGACCTATGGCTACACCTTC. This chain links TRBV9 with TRBJ1-2; 7 nucleotides agree with TRBD1. The germline gives CDR1 SGDLS, CDR2 YYNGEE. The CDR3 is 15 residues long. After removal of 0 bases from V and 4 bases from J, the junction contained 6 bases not matched to a gene.

This clone was observed a few times. The V call is TRBV30, the J call TRBJ1-2, with 7 bases lining up with TRBD1. The CDR3 totals 15 residues. Germline assignment: CDR1 GTSNPN and CDR2 SVGIG (reference sequence). V was clipped by 1 base and J by 7 bases; unmatched bases: 12. CDR3 in amino acids: CAWSGRQQGWGGYTF. The CDR3 nucleotides are TGTGCCTGGAGTGGTCGACAACAGGGGTGGGGTGGCTACACCTTC.

This clone appeared a single time. The V and J genes are TRBV14 and TRBJ1-4; D is undetermined. Trimming removed 8 bases from V and 4 bases from J, with 32 bases in between. In germline, CDR1 is SGHDN, CDR2 FVKESK. The CDR3 runs 20 residues. The CDR3 sequence: CASSYPPGLRDAQNNEKLFF. As DNA, the CDR3 is TGTGCCAGCTCCTACCCCCCGGGGTTAAGAGACGCACAAAATAATGAAAAACTGTTTTTT.